Listed below are T cell receptor beta chains from one sample, sequenced in a study of blood T cell repertoires in COVID-19. Some clones are missing from TCRdb's copy, which holds only in-frame ones; the method was immunoSEQ multiplex PCR. The sample contains about 290,000 clones, about 82% of which appear only once. Sequences were obtained from peripheral blood. Every receptor here comes from a woman between 45 and 60 years old with active or convalescent COVID-19. The CDR3 runs from the conserved cysteine through the conserved F or W. D genes are given only for firm matches. Clone size is shown for a subset of rows, as once, few, many or a class of expanded clone.

abundance: NA
d_gene: NA
j_gene: TRBJ1-2
v_gene: TRBV28
CDR3nt: TGTGCCAGCAGTCGGGGAACCGGACGTGACTACACCTTC
CDR3aa: CASSRGTGRDYTF

abundance: NA
d_gene: NA
j_gene: TRBJ2-5
v_gene: TRBV4-1
CDR3nt: TGCGCCAGCAGCCAAGAATTAGCGAGAAACTACCAAGAGACCCAGTACTTC
CDR3aa: CASSQELARNYQETQYF

abundance: NA
d_gene: TRBD1
j_gene: TRBJ1-2
v_gene: TRBV20-1
CDR3nt: TGCAGTGCCAGTCTGACAGGGCCCCCTAACTATGGCTACACCTTC
CDR3aa: CSASLTGPPNYGYTF

abundance: once
d_gene: NA
j_gene: TRBJ2-4
v_gene: TRBV19
CDR3nt: TGTGCCAGTAGTCTTCGAGACGGCGGCATTCAGTACTTC
CDR3aa: CASSLRDGGIQYF

abundance: NA
d_gene: TRBD1
j_gene: TRBJ1-5
v_gene: TRBV29-1
CDR3nt: TGCAGCGTTGTACAGGGGGGCAATCAGCCCCAGCATTTT
CDR3aa: CSVVQGGNQPQHF

abundance: NA
d_gene: NA
j_gene: TRBJ2-7
v_gene: TRBV5-1
CDR3nt: TGCGCCAGCAGCTTGTACACTAGCAAGACGTACGAGCAGTACTTC
CDR3aa: CASSLYTSKTYEQYF

abundance: NA
d_gene: TRBD1
j_gene: TRBJ2-7
v_gene: TRBV19
CDR3nt: TGTGCCAGTAGTATTCAGGGGGCAGGGGAGCAGTACTTC
CDR3aa: CASSIQGAGEQYF

abundance: NA
d_gene: TRBD1
j_gene: TRBJ2-1
v_gene: TRBV25-1
CDR3nt: TGTGCCAGCAGGGGAGGACAGGGGGCCTACAATGAGCAGTTCTTC
CDR3aa: CASRGGQGAYNEQFF

abundance: NA
d_gene: NA
j_gene: TRBJ2-5
v_gene: TRBV11-2
CDR3nt: TGTGCCAGCAGCCCTGGACAGAAAGAGACCCAGTACTTC
CDR3aa: CASSPGQKETQYF

abundance: NA
d_gene: NA
j_gene: TRBJ1-6
v_gene: TRBV4-1
CDR3nt: TGCGCCAGCAGCCAAGATCTAAGTCGAAATCAGGGCAACGATTCACCCCTCCACTTT
CDR3aa: CASSQDLSRNQGNDSPLHF

abundance: NA
d_gene: TRBD2
j_gene: TRBJ2-3
v_gene: TRBV27
CDR3nt: TGTGCCAGCAGTGGGGGGGGGACAGATACGCAGTATTTT
CDR3aa: CASSGGGTDTQYF

abundance: NA
d_gene: NA
j_gene: TRBJ1-2
v_gene: TRBV5-6
CDR3nt: TGTGCCAGCAGCTCCGGACTTCTGAGGGGCTACACCTTC
CDR3aa: CASSSGLLRGYTF

abundance: NA
d_gene: NA
j_gene: TRBJ1-2
v_gene: TRBV10-2
CDR3nt: TGCGCCAGCAGTGAACTAGTTGGACGGCTTAACTATGGCTACACCTTC
CDR3aa: CASSELVGRLNYGYTF

abundance: NA
d_gene: NA
j_gene: TRBJ1-3
v_gene: TRBV12-5
CDR3nt: TGTGCTAGCCACAGAGACTCTGGAAACACCATATATTTT
CDR3aa: CASHRDSGNTIYF

abundance: NA
d_gene: NA
j_gene: TRBJ2-1
v_gene: TRBV19
CDR3nt: TGTGCCACCCGGGGAGGCTCCTACAATGAGCAGTTCTTC
CDR3aa: CATRGGSYNEQFF

abundance: NA
d_gene: TRBD2
j_gene: TRBJ2-7
v_gene: TRBV30
CDR3nt: TGTGCCTGGAGCGCGGGGGGCTACGAGCAGTACTTC
CDR3aa: CAWSAGGYEQYF

abundance: few
d_gene: NA
j_gene: TRBJ1-6
v_gene: TRBV11-1
CDR3nt: TGTGCCACCAGCCCACAGGAGAATTCACCCCTCCACTTT
CDR3aa: CATSPQENSPLHF

abundance: NA
d_gene: TRBD1
j_gene: TRBJ1-3
v_gene: TRBV10-2
CDR3nt: TGCGCCAGCAAGGAACCCCTACGACAGGGGGTAGGTGGAAACACCATATATTTT
CDR3aa: CASKEPLRQGVGGNTIYF

abundance: NA
d_gene: TRBD1
j_gene: TRBJ2-5
v_gene: TRBV2
CDR3nt: TGTGCCAGCAGTTGGACAGGGGAGAGGTGGACCCAGTACTTC
CDR3aa: CASSWTGERWTQYF

abundance: NA
d_gene: TRBD2
j_gene: TRBJ2-2
v_gene: TRBV18
CDR3nt: TGTGCCAGCTCACCACCCTCGGGACTAGCCATCGGGGAGCTGTTTTTT
CDR3aa: CASSPPSGLAIGELFF

abundance: NA
d_gene: TRBD2
j_gene: TRBJ2-1
v_gene: TRBV10-1
CDR3nt: TGCGCCAGCAGTGAGGGACTAGCGGGAGGGGAGCAGTTCTTC
CDR3aa: CASSEGLAGGEQFF

abundance: NA
d_gene: TRBD2
j_gene: TRBJ2-2
v_gene: TRBV7-8
CDR3nt: TGTGCCAGCAGCTTCTCTAGACTAGGGGGACTAGCGTCCGGGGAGCTGTTTTTT
CDR3aa: CASSFSRLGGLASGELFF

abundance: NA
d_gene: TRBD1
j_gene: TRBJ2-3
v_gene: TRBV25-1
CDR3nt: TGTGCCAGCAGTAAAACAGGGGGCCTCACAGATACGCAGTATTTT
CDR3aa: CASSKTGGLTDTQYF

abundance: NA
d_gene: TRBD1
j_gene: TRBJ2-7
v_gene: TRBV5-4
CDR3nt: TGTGCCAGCAGCTTCCATGGGACAGCCCATTACGAGCAGTACTTC
CDR3aa: CASSFHGTAHYEQYF

abundance: NA
d_gene: NA
j_gene: TRBJ2-3
v_gene: TRBV6-1
CDR3nt: TGTGCCAGCAGTGTTTCGTCCTGGGCCACGACAGATACGCAGTATTTT
CDR3aa: CASSVSSWATTDTQYF

abundance: NA
d_gene: NA
j_gene: TRBJ1-2
v_gene: TRBV6-5
CDR3nt: TGTGCCAGCCTCCCAGGATTCCCACCCTATGGCTACACCTTC
CDR3aa: CASLPGFPPYGYTF

abundance: NA
d_gene: NA
j_gene: TRBJ1-1
v_gene: TRBV5-1
CDR3nt: TGCGCCAGCAGCTTGGGATCCGGGGGGAACACTGAAGCTTTCTTT
CDR3aa: CASSLGSGGNTEAFF

abundance: NA
d_gene: TRBD2
j_gene: TRBJ2-1
v_gene: TRBV5-1
CDR3nt: TGCGCCAGCAGCTTGGCACTAGCGGGAGTATCATCCTACAATGAGCAGTTCTTC
CDR3aa: CASSLALAGVSSYNEQFF

abundance: few
d_gene: NA
j_gene: TRBJ1-6
v_gene: TRBV27
CDR3nt: TGTGCCAGCAGTTTACGGGTGAATAATTCACCCCTCCACTTT
CDR3aa: CASSLRVNNSPLHF

abundance: NA
d_gene: NA
j_gene: TRBJ1-1
v_gene: TRBV7-3
CDR3nt: TGTGCCAGCAGCATAGATGGGGGACTTACGAATACTGAAGCTTTCTTT
CDR3aa: CASSIDGGLTNTEAFF

abundance: once
d_gene: NA
j_gene: TRBJ1-5
v_gene: TRBV6-1
CDR3nt: TGTGCCAGCAGTGAACAGGGGTTGGGGCCCCAGCATTTT
CDR3aa: CASSEQGLGPQHF

abundance: NA
d_gene: NA
j_gene: TRBJ1-5
v_gene: TRBV19
CDR3nt: TGTGCCAGTAGTATAACCTGGGACTTTTCTGTTCAGCCCCAGCATTTT
CDR3aa: CASSITWDFSVQPQHF

abundance: NA
d_gene: NA
j_gene: TRBJ2-3
v_gene: TRBV15
CDR3nt: TGTGCCACCAGCCATTTTTTCACAGATACGCAGTATTTT
CDR3aa: CATSHFFTDTQYF

abundance: NA
d_gene: NA
j_gene: TRBJ1-4
v_gene: TRBV27
CDR3nt: TGTGCCAGCAGTTTTGGGTGGAGTCGCGAAAAACTGTTTTTT
CDR3aa: CASSFGWSREKLFF

abundance: NA
d_gene: TRBD2
j_gene: TRBJ2-3
v_gene: TRBV12-5
CDR3nt: TGTGCTAGTGGAATGGGAACTAGCGGGACGGATACGCAGTATTTT
CDR3aa: CASGMGTSGTDTQYF

abundance: many
d_gene: TRBD1
j_gene: TRBJ2-7
v_gene: TRBV6-5
CDR3nt: TGTGCCAGCAGTTACCACGGGACAGGGGGCGAGCAGTACTTC
CDR3aa: CASSYHGTGGEQYF

abundance: NA
d_gene: TRBD2
j_gene: TRBJ2-2
v_gene: TRBV7-9
CDR3nt: TGTGCCAGCAGCTTTCCTAGCGGGGCCGGGGAGCTGTTTTTT
CDR3aa: CASSFPSGAGELFF

abundance: few
d_gene: NA
j_gene: TRBJ2-7
v_gene: TRBV2
CDR3nt: TGTGCCAGCACCCTCCTGATGGGGAGATTATACGAGCAGTACTTC
CDR3aa: CASTLLMGRLYEQYF

abundance: few
d_gene: TRBD1
j_gene: TRBJ2-1
v_gene: TRBV6-5
CDR3nt: TGTGCCAGCAGAGGACAGGGTACCTACAATGAGCAGTTCTTC
CDR3aa: CASRGQGTYNEQFF

abundance: NA
d_gene: TRBD2
j_gene: TRBJ2-1
v_gene: TRBV5-1
CDR3nt: TGCGCCAGCAGCTCACTAGCGGGAGGAGACAATGAGCAGTTCTTC
CDR3aa: CASSSLAGGDNEQFF

abundance: NA
d_gene: TRBD1
j_gene: TRBJ2-7
v_gene: TRBV11-2
CDR3nt: TGTGCCAGCAGCGAAGACAGGGTCTACGAGCAGTACTTC
CDR3aa: CASSEDRVYEQYF

abundance: many
d_gene: NA
j_gene: TRBJ2-5
v_gene: TRBV25-1
CDR3nt: TGTGCCAGCAGCCCAGGCTTCGAGACCCAGTACTTC
CDR3aa: CASSPGFETQYF

abundance: NA
d_gene: NA
j_gene: TRBJ2-7
v_gene: TRBV6-6
CDR3nt: TGTGCCAGCAGCCAAGGTTCGGGTCTTCAGTACTTC
CDR3aa: CASSQGSGLQYF

abundance: NA
d_gene: TRBD2
j_gene: TRBJ2-1
v_gene: TRBV5-1
CDR3nt: TGCGCCAGCAGCTCAATTCCCTTACTAGCGGGAGGGCCTGATGAGCAGTTCTTC
CDR3aa: CASSSIPLLAGGPDEQFF

abundance: many
d_gene: TRBD2
j_gene: TRBJ2-7
v_gene: TRBV3-1/TRBV3-2
CDR3nt: TGTGCCAGCAGCCAAGTAGCGGGAGAGGGCGAGCAGTACTTC
CDR3aa: CASSQVAGEGEQYF

abundance: NA
d_gene: NA
j_gene: TRBJ1-5
v_gene: TRBV18
CDR3nt: TGTGCCAGCTCGCAAGGTGGCGGCCAGCCCCAGCATTTT
CDR3aa: CASSQGGGQPQHF

abundance: NA
d_gene: NA
j_gene: TRBJ1-1
v_gene: TRBV18
CDR3nt: TGTGCCAGCTCACCACCTGGGCAGGGGAACACTGAAGCTTTCTTT
CDR3aa: CASSPPGQGNTEAFF

abundance: NA
d_gene: NA
j_gene: TRBJ2-2
v_gene: TRBV5-1
CDR3nt: TGCGCCAGCAGCTTGAGAGTTGACGGGGAGCTGTTTTTT
CDR3aa: CASSLRVDGELFF

abundance: NA
d_gene: NA
j_gene: TRBJ2-3
v_gene: TRBV9
CDR3nt: TGTGCCAGCAGCGTAACTGGATGGGGGACTAGCACAGATACGCAGTATTTT
CDR3aa: CASSVTGWGTSTDTQYF

abundance: NA
d_gene: NA
j_gene: TRBJ2-3
v_gene: TRBV23-1
CDR3nt: TGCGCCAGCAGTCAATTGGTTCGGACAAGCACAGATACGCAGTATTTT
CDR3aa: CASSQLVRTSTDTQYF

abundance: NA
d_gene: NA
j_gene: TRBJ2-2
v_gene: TRBV4-1
CDR3nt: TGCGCCAGCAGCCAAGATTGGACTGGGGGGGGCCGCGCCGGGGAGCTGTTTTTT
CDR3aa: CASSQDWTGGGRAGELFF

abundance: few
d_gene: TRBD1
j_gene: TRBJ1-2
v_gene: TRBV29-1
CDR3nt: TGCAGCTACCAGCAGGGGGAAACCGGCTACACCTTC
CDR3aa: CSYQQGETGYTF

abundance: NA
d_gene: NA
j_gene: TRBJ2-3
v_gene: TRBV7-8
CDR3nt: TGTGCCAGCAGCTTAGTACGCGGAAGCACAGATACGCAGTATTTT
CDR3aa: CASSLVRGSTDTQYF

abundance: NA
d_gene: TRBD2
j_gene: TRBJ2-1
v_gene: TRBV7-3
CDR3nt: TGTGCCAGCAGCCAGCTAGCGGGAGCATACAATGAGCAGTTCTTC
CDR3aa: CASSQLAGAYNEQFF

abundance: NA
d_gene: NA
j_gene: TRBJ2-5
v_gene: TRBV3-1/TRBV3-2
CDR3nt: TGTGCCAGCAGCCCGAGTAATTCCCAAGAGACCCAGTACTTC
CDR3aa: CASSPSNSQETQYF